What follows are 10 T cell receptor beta chains derived from one specimen sequenced in a study of regulatory T cells in long-lasting Graves disease. Time point here: newly diagnosed GD, antithyroid drugs for less than 3 months. With RNA extracted from PBMCs as input, the TCR library was made. For TCR beta, libraries came from iRepertoire HTBI primers and Arm-PCR of CDR3 regions. From the multiplex PCR reads, TCRdb called clonotypes with MiXCR, one entry per CDR3 protein. The sample yields about 300,000 distinct CDR3 sequences, 15% to 20% seen once. Sequenced material: peripheral blood mononuclear cells (PBMCs), taken at new diagnosis, from a patient treated with antithyroid drugs. These receptors were taken from a female donor with Graves disease.

There are a few counts of this clonotype. The V gene is TRBV20-1, the J gene TRBJ1-2; D is uncertain. Germline V gene lookup returns CDR1 DFQATT and CDR2 SNEGSKA (reference sequence). V lost 0 bases and J lost 3, with 11 bases in between. The CDR3 runs 14 residues. The CDR3 sequence: CSAREEWEHYGYTF. The CDR3 nucleotides read TGCAGTGCTAGAGAGGAATGGGAACACTATGGCTACACCTTC.

This clonotype was recorded many times. V is TRBV6-1 and J is TRBJ2-1, with TRBD2 matching over 7 bases. In germline, CDR1 is MNHNS, CDR2 SASEGT. CDR3 length: 14 residues. The V gene end was trimmed by 5 bases and the J gene end by 2 bases; junction bases not matched to a gene: 3. The CDR3 protein is CASSLLAAYNEQFF. CDR3 sequence (DNA): TGTGCCAGCAGTCTCCTAGCGGCCTACAATGAGCAGTTCTTC.

At least ten counts were recorded for this clonotype. The V and J genes are TRBV9 and TRBJ1-4; possibly TRBD1 for D (5 bases). Germline lookup yields CDR1 SGDLS and CDR2 YYNGEE. V lost 2 bases and J lost 8, with 13 bases in between. This CDR3 has 14 residues. The CDR3 spells CASSVRRVGEKLFF. The CDR3 nucleotides are TGTGCCAGCAGCGTCCGCAGGGTGGGAGAAAAACTGTTTTTT.

This clonotype was observed many times. This chain links TRBV2 with TRBJ2-7; D uncertain. Germline assignment: CDR1 SNHLY and CDR2 FYNNEI. Trimming left V 6 bases short and J 0 bases short, with 15 bases between. CDR3 length equals 15 residues. The CDR3 nucleotides are TGTGCCAGCAGGGGCGAGGCAGACCGCTCCTACGAGCAGTACTTC. Translation: CASRGEADRSYEQYF.

Points on this clonotype: A much larger clone differs by one base, so this may be a read error. The CDR3 sequence: CASSSGETYEQYF. CDR3 bases: TGTGCCAGCAGCTCAGGGGAGACCTACGAGCAGTACTTC. The chain has TRBV7-2 and TRBJ2-5; TRBD1 might be the D (6 bases). The DNA end is a closer match to TRBJ2-7, so the J assignment may be wrong. Per the germline V gene, CDR1 is SGHTA and CDR2 is FQGNSA. The CDR3 consists of 13 residues.

The rearrangement joins TRBV11-2 to TRBJ1-4; D may be TRBD1 (5 bases). The germline gives CDR1 SGHAT, CDR2 FQNNGV. V was cut by 2 bases and J by 5 bases, with 9 bases left in between. The CDR3 is 14 amino acids. This CDR3 is CASSLPGWNEKLFF. CDR3 sequence (DNA): TGTGCCAGCAGCTTACCAGGGTGGAATGAAAAACTGTTTTTT.

This clonotype has at least ten counts. The chain couples TRBV6-2 or TRBV6-3 to TRBJ1-2, with TRBD1 matching over 8 bases. The J segment lost 6 bases and the V segment lost 6 bases, leaving 6 bases of the junction unmatched. Germline V lookup: CDR1 MNHEY, CDR2 SVGEGT. The CDR3 sequence is 13 residues long. CDR3 in DNA: TGTGCCAGCAGCGCGTGGACAGGGAATGGCTACACCTTC. Its protein is CASSAWTGNGYTF.

This clonotype was detected many times. V is TRBV27 and J is TRBJ1-2; possibly TRBD1 for D (5 bases). Per germline, CDR1 MNHEY and CDR2 SMNVEV (reference sequence). The V end was cut by 7 bases, the J end by 4 bases, with 19 bases between. The length of the CDR3 is 15 residues. The chain's CDR3 is CASTTLMGRAYGYTF. CDR3 DNA sequence: TGTGCCAGCACCACTTTGATGGGACGGGCCTATGGCTACACCTTC.

There are a few counts of this clonotype. A much larger clone differs by one base, so this may be a read error. V is TRBV6-1 and J is TRBJ1-2, with D perhaps matching TRBD1 (6 bases). The CDR3 is 16 residues long. Germline V lookup: CDR1 MNHNS, CDR2 SASEGT. V was cut by 5 bases and J by 10 bases, with 26 bases left in between. CDR3 in amino acids: CASSQGTTFRRGVYTF. As DNA, the CDR3 is TGTGCCAGCAGTCAAGGGACAACCTTTCGAAGGGGTGTCTACACCTTC.

This clonotype was observed a few times. This chain links TRBV19 with TRBJ1-3; D gene uncertain. V shed 6 bases and J shed 0 bases, with 6 bases lying between them. The CDR3 totals 13 residues. The germline V gene encodes CDR1 LNHDA and CDR2 SQIVND (reference sequence). CDR3 in amino acids: CASRGSSGNTIYF. Here the CDR3 DNA reads TGTGCCAGTAGAGGCAGCTCTGGAAACACCATATATTTT.